The sequence of this TCR beta chain was determined in a study of blood T cell repertoires in COVID-19. Study-wide background: T cells, B-cell-depleted T cells, or PBMCs supplied cDNA or gDNA.

A single count supports this clone. Method: immunoSEQ multiplex PCR; TCRdb's copy keeps in-frame clones and lacks some. In the table there are 68,000 or so clones, more than 75% of which are singletons. The germline V and J ends were trimmed by 3 bases and 0 bases, with 4 bases remaining between them. The CDR3 consists of 13 residues. Germline-derived CDR1 and CDR2 are SGHNT and YENEEA. The material sequenced was peripheral blood. The receptor was derived from a man over 45 with active COVID-19. The chain is built from TRBV11-3 and TRBJ2-3; D is unclear. The CDR3 coding sequence is TGTGCCAGCAGCTTGGCTAGCACAGATACGCAGTATTTT. This encodes CASSLASTDTQYF.